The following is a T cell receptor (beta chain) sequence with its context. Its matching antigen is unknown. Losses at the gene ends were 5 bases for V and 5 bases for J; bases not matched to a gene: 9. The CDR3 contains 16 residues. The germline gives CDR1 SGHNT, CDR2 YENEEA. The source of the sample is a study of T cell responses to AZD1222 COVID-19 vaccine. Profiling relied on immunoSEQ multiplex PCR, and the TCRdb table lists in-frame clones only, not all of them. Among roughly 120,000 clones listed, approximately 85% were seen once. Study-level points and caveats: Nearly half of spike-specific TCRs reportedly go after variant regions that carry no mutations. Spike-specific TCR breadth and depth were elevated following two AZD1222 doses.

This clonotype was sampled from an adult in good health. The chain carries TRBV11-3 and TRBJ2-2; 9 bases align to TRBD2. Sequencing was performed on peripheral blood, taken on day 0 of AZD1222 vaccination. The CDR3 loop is CASSPQAGGNTGELFF. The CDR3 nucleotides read TGTGCCAGCAGCCCTCAAGCGGGAGGAAATACCGGGGAGCTGTTTTTT. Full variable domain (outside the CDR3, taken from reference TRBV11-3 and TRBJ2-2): EAGVVQSPRYKIIEKKQPVAFWCNPISGHNTLYWYLQNLGQGPELLIRYENEEAVDDSQLPKDRFSAERLKGVDSTLKIQPAELGDSAVYLCASSPQAGGNTGELFFGEGSRLTVL.